This T cell receptor (beta chain) was sequenced during a study of T cell responses to AZD1222 COVID-19 vaccine. Regarding the study as a whole: Spike-specific TCR depth and breadth grew after two AZD1222 doses. The study identified only a handful of AZD1222 recipients as seropositive at baseline. Targets within unmutated variant regions were reportedly found for nearly half of spike-specific TCRs.

Only in-frame clones appear in the TCRdb table, and some are missing; sequencing was by immunoSEQ multiplex PCR. The sample has around 120,000 clones; around nine tenths are singletons. The V and J ends lost 3 bases and 7 bases, in that order; junction bases with no gene match: 8. The CDR3 covers 14 residues. The germline CDR1 and CDR2 sequences are MNHNS and SASEGT. This clone was picked up one time. The antigen is unknown. This material consisted of peripheral blood, taken 28 days after the second AZD1222 dose. The sequence was collected from an adult who received the AZD1222 COVID-19 vaccine. The chain recombines TRBV6-1 with TRBJ1-2; TRBD1 matches at 7 bases. The CDR3 nucleotides read TGTGCCAGCAGTGACATACAGGGGCAATTTGGCTACACCTTC. This encodes CASSDIQGQFGYTF.